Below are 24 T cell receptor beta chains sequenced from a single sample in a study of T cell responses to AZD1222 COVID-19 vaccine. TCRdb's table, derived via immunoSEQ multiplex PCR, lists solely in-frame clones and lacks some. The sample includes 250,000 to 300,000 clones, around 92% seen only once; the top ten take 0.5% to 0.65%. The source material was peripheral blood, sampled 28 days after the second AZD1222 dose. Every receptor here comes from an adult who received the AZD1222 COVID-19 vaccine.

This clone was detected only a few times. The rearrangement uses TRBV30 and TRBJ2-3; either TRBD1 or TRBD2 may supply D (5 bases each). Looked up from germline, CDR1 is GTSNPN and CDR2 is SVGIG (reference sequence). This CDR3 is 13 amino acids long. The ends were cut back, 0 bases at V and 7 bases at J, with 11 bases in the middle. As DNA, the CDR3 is TGTGCCTGGAGTGTGAAGGGGAGAAATACGCAGTATTTT. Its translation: CAWSVKGRNTQYF. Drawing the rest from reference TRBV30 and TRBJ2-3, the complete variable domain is SQTIHQWPATLVQPVGSPLSLECTVEGTSNPNLYWYRQAAGRGLQLLFYSVGIGQISSEVPQNLSASRPQDRQFILSSKKLLLSDSGFYLCAWSVKGRNTQYFGPGTRLTVL.

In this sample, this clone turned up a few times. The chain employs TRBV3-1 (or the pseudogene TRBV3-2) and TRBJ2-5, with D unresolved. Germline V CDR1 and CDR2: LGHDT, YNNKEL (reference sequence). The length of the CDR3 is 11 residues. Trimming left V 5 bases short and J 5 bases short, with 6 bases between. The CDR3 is CASSTGETQYF. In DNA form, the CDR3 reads TGTGCCAGCAGCACTGGGGAGACCCAGTACTTC.

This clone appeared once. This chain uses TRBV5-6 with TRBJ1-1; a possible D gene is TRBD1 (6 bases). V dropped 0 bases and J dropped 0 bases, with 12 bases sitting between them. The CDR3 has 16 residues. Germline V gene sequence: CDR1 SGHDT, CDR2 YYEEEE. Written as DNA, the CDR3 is TGTGCCAGCAGCTTGGGGCCAGGGGCGGTGAACACTGAAGCTTTCTTT. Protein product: CASSLGPGAVNTEAFF.

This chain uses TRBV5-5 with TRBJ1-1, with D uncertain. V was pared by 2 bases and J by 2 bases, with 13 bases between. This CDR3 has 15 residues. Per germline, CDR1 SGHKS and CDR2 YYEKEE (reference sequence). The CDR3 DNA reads TGTGCCAGCAGCTTACGAGGGATAGAAAACACTGAAGCTTTCTTT. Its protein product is CASSLRGIENTEAFF.

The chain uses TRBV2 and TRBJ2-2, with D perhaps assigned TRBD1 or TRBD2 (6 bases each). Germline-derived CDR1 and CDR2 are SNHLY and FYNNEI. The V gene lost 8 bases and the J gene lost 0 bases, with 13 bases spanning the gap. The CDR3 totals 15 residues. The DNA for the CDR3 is TGTGCCAGCCGTACGGGGGCGCCGAACACCGGGGAGCTGTTTTTT. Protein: CASRTGAPNTGELFF.

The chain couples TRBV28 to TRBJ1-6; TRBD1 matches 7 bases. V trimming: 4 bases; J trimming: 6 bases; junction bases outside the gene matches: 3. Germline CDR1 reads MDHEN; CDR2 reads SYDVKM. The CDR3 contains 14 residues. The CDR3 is CASSSDRINSPLHF. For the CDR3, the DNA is TGTGCCAGCAGTTCGGACAGGATTAATTCACCCCTCCACTTT.

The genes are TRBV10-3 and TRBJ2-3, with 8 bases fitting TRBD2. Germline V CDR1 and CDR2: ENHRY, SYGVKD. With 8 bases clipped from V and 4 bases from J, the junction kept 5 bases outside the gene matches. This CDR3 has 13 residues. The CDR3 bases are TGTGCCATCTCGTCGGGAGGGGCAGATACGCAGTATTTT. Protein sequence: CAISSGGADTQYF.

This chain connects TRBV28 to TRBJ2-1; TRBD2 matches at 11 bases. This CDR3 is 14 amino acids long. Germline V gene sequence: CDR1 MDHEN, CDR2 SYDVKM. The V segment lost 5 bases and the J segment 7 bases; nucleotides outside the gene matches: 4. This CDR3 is CASSLAGGGNEQFF. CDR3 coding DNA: TGTGCCAGCAGTCTAGCGGGAGGAGGAAATGAGCAGTTCTTC. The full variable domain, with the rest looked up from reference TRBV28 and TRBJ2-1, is DVKVTQSSRYLVKRTGEKVFLECVQDMDHENMFWYRQDPGLGLRLIYFSYDVKMKEKGDIPEGYSVSREKKERFSLILESASTNQTSMYLCASSLAGGGNEQFFGPGTRLTVL.

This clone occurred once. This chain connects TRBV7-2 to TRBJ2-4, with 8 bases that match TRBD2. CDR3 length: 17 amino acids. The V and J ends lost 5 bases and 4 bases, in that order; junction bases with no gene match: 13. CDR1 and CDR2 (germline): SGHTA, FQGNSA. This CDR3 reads CASSQSPGREEKNIQYF. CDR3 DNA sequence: TGTGCCAGCAGCCAGTCCCCGGGGCGGGAGGAAAAAAACATTCAGTACTTC.

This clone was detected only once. CDR3 bases: TGTGCCAGCCGGGCGAGGGGGCGTACTAATGAAAAACTGTTTTTT. This translates into CASRARGRTNEKLFF. The chain carries TRBV2 and TRBJ1-4; TRBD1 aligns across 7 bases. Germline loops: CDR1 SNHLY, CDR2 FYNNEI. This CDR3 has 15 residues. Trimming cost V 8 bases and J 2 bases; bases outside gene matches: 8.

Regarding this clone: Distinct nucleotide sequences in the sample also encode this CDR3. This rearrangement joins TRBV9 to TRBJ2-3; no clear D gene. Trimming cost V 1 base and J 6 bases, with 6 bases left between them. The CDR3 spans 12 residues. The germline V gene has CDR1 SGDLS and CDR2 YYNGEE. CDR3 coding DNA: TGTGCCAGCAGCGTATCTGGCGATACGCAGTATTTT. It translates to CASSVSGDTQYF.

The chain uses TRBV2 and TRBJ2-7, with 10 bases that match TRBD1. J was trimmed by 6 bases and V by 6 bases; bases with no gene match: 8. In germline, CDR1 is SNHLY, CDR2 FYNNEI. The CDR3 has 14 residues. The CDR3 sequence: CASSEGQGYREQYF. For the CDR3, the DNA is TGTGCCAGCAGCGAGGGACAGGGGTATCGCGAGCAGTACTTC.

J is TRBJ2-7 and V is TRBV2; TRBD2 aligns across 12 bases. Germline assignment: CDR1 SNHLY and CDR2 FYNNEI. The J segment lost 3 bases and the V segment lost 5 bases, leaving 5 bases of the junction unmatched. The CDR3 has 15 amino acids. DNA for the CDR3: TGTGCCAGCAGTCCTACTAGCGGGGGGCGCTACGAGCAGTACTTC. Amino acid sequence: CASSPTSGGRYEQYF.

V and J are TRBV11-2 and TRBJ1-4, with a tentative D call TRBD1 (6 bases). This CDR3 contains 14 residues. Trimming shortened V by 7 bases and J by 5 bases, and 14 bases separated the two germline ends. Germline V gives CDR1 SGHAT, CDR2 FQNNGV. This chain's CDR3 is CASTPTGRNEKLFF. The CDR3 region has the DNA TGTGCCAGCACCCCGACAGGTCGAAATGAAAAACTGTTTTTT.

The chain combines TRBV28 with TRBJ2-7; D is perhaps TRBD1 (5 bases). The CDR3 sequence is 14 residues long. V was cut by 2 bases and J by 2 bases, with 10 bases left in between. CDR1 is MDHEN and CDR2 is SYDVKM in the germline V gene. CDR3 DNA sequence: TGTGCCAGCAGTTTACCGACGACAGCCTACGAGCAGTACTTC. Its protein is CASSLPTTAYEQYF.

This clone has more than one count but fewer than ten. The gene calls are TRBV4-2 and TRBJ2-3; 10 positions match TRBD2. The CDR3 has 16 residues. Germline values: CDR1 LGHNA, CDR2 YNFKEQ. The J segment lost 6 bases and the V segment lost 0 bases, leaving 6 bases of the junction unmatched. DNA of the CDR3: TGTGCCAGCAGCCAAGATCGGAGCGGGGGGGCGGATACGCAGTATTTT. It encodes CASSQDRSGGADTQYF.

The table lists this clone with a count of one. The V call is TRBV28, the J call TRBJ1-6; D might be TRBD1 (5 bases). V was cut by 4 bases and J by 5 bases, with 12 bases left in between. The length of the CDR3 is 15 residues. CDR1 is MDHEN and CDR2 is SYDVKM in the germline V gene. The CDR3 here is CASSYPGLNNSPLHF. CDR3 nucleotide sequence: TGTGCCAGCAGTTATCCGGGACTCAATAATTCACCCCTCCACTTT.

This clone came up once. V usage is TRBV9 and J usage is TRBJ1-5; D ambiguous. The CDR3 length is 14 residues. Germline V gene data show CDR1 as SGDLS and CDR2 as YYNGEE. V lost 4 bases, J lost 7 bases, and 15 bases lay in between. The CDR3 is CASSPTPQSQPQHF. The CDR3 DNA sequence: TGTGCCAGCAGCCCAACACCACAATCCCAGCCCCAGCATTTT.

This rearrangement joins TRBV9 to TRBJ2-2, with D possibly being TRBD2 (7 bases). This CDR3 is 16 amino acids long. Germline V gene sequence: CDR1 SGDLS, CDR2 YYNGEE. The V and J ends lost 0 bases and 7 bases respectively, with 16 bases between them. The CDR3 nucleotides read TGTGCCAGCAGCGTAGTCGGCGGGGGCTCAGGCGGGGAGCTGTTTTTT. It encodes CASSVVGGGSGGELFF.

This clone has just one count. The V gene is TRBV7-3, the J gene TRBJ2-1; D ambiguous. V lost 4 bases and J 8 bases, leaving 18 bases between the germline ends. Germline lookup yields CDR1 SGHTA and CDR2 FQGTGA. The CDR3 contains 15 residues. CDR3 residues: CASSSRLGSLDEQFF. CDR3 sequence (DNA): TGTGCCAGCAGCTCCCGACTTGGATCCCTCGATGAGCAGTTCTTC.

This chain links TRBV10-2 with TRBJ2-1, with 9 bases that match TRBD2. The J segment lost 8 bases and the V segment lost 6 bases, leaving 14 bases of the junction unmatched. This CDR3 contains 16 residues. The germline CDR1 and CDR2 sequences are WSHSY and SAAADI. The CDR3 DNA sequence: TGCGCCAGCAGGGGGGGGCCCGGGACTAGCACGCATGAGCAGTTCTTC. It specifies CASRGGPGTSTHEQFF.

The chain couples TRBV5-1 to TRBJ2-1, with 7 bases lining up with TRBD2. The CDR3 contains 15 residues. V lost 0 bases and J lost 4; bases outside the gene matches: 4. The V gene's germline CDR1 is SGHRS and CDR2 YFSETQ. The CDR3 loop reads CASSLVAGVYNEQFF. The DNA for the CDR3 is TGCGCCAGCAGCTTGGTGGCGGGGGTATACAATGAGCAGTTCTTC.

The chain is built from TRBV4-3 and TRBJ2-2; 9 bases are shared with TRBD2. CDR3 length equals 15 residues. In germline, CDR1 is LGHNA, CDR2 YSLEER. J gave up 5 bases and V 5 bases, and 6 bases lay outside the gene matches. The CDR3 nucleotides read TGCGCCAGCAGCAAAGGGACTAGCAGGACCGGGGAGCTGTTTTTT. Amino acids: CASSKGTSRTGELFF.

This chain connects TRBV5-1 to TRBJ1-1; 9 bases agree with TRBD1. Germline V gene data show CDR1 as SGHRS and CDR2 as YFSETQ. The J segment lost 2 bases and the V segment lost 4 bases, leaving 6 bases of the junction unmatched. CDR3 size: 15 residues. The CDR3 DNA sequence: TGCGCCAGCAGCGCCTGGGACAGGGTAAACACTGAAGCTTTCTTT. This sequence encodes CASSAWDRVNTEAFF.